This T cell receptor beta chain was captured in a study of cytomegalovirus exposure and HLA in healthy donors. The CDR3 spans 16 residues. The PCR employed 60 Vbeta primers together with 13 Jbeta primers. Measured with immunoSEQ multiplex PCR; TCRdb has only the in-frame clones, and not every one. The data hold about 41,000 clones, with over 70% observed a single time. Source material: PBMCs. The chain has TRBV21-1 and TRBJ2-5; the D segment call TRBD1 is taken from the table without a DNA check. The J call may be wrong; the DNA end is better matched by TRBJ2-7. TRBV21-1 is described as a pseudogene. The clonotype comes from a man in his fifties in good health and CMV-seronegative. The CDR3, as DNA: TGTGCCAGCAGCAAAGCGCAGGGTATGGGTTCCTACGAGCAGTACTTC. This gives the protein CASSKAQGMGSYEQYF.